A single sample is the source of the 20 T cell receptor beta chains below, sequenced in a study of OX40 agonist ivuxolimab in advanced cancers. Libraries were built with the immunoSEQ multiplex PCR assay. TCRdb limited this immuneACCESS table to in-frame rearrangements with V and J called. A share of clones is missing; checked studies link under half to unresolved V genes, and the rest is unexplained. The sample contains about 40,000 clones, approximately 88% of them found a single time. The top ten clones comprise more than 20% of the sample. This sample comprised CD4+ or CD8+ T cells sorted from blood, obtained in a trial of the OX40 agonist ivuxolimab. The receptors were gathered from an adult with an advanced solid tumor such as melanoma, head and neck, liver or kidney cancer.

The chain recombines TRBV13 with TRBJ1-2; TRBD1 aligns across 8 bases. CDR1 and CDR2 from the germline V gene are PRHDT and FYEKMQ (reference sequence). CDR3 length equals 19 residues. J lost 4 bases, V lost 0 bases, and 16 bases had no gene match. The CDR3 loop is CASSLGPGGEILEGYGYTF. DNA for the CDR3: TGTGCCAGCAGCTTAGGGCCAGGGGGCGAGATTCTGGAGGGCTATGGCTACACCTTC.

The chain recombines TRBV9 with TRBJ2-7; TRBD2 matches at 9 bases. The germline V gene has CDR1 SGDLS and CDR2 YYNGEE. With 0 bases clipped from V and 0 bases from J, the junction kept 1 base outside the gene matches. The CDR3 is 15 residues long. The CDR3 region has the DNA TGTGCCAGCAGCGTAGGGCGGGAGGGCTCCTACGAGCAGTACTTC. It translates to CASSVGREGSYEQYF. The full variable domain, in which reference TRBV9 and TRBJ2-7 provide the parts outside the CDR3, is DSGVTQTPKHLITATGQRVTLRCSPRSGDLSVYWYQQSLDQGLQFLIQYYNGEERAKGNILERFSAQQFPDLHSELNLSSLELGDSALYFCASSVGREGSYEQYFGPGTRLTVT.

The chain combines TRBV27 with TRBJ2-7; D is undetermined. Germline CDR1 and CDR2: MNHEY and SMNVEV (reference sequence). This CDR3 has 11 residues. Between the trimmed V and J ends, which lost 4 bases and 2 bases, there was a span of 3 bases. CDR3 nucleotides: TGTGCCAGCAGTTCCACCTACGAGCAGTACTTC. It yields the protein CASSSTYEQYF.

In this sample, this clone turned up once. The CDR3 loop is CAWSLSDTQYF. Here the CDR3 DNA reads TGTGCCTGGAGTCTTTCAGATACGCAGTATTTT. This chain connects TRBV30 to TRBJ2-3; unclear D gene. The length of the CDR3 is 11 residues. Per germline, CDR1 GTSNPN and CDR2 SVGIG (reference sequence). V lost 2 bases and J lost 4, with 4 bases in between.

This clone was picked up one time. The rearrangement uses TRBV4-1 and TRBJ2-3; TRBD2 might be the D (5 bases). V lost 2 bases and J lost 4, with 13 bases in between. The CDR3 is 15 residues long. Germline V gene sequence: CDR1 MGHRA, CDR2 YSYEKL. The CDR3 region has the DNA TGCGCCAGCAGCCAATTGGTGGGAGAGCCAGATACGCAGTATTTT. Translation: CASSQLVGEPDTQYF.

This clone appeared a few times. This sequence joins TRBV28 and TRBJ1-1; D is uncertain. Germline CDR1 MDHEN, CDR2 SYDVKM. Trimming pared 2 bases from V and 6 bases from J, leaving 7 bases between. The CDR3 runs to 12 residues. Here the CDR3 reads CASSLGWAEAFF. In nucleotides, the CDR3 is TGTGCCAGCAGTTTAGGTTGGGCTGAAGCTTTCTTT.

The chain employs TRBV6-1 and TRBJ2-7, with a tentative D call TRBD2 (5 bases). Trimming pared 3 bases from V and 4 bases from J, leaving 13 bases between. The CDR3 sequence is 14 residues long. Germline V lookup: CDR1 MNHNS, CDR2 SASEGT. The DNA of the CDR3 is TGTGCCAGCAGTGATTCTACTAGTACATACGAGCAGTACTTC. This sequence encodes CASSDSTSTYEQYF.

The chain has TRBV5-1 and TRBJ2-7, with 7 bases identical to TRBD1. The length of the CDR3 is 13 residues. V shed 1 base and J 4 bases; nucleotides not matched to a gene: 2. Germline V gene data show CDR1 as SGHRS and CDR2 as YFSETQ. The CDR3 nucleotides are TGCGCCAGCAGCTTGTACAGGGGTTACGAGCAGTACTTC. This translates into CASSLYRGYEQYF. Full variable domain (remainder filled in from reference TRBV5-1 and TRBJ2-7): KAGVTQTPRYLIKTRGQQVTLSCSPISGHRSVSWYQQTPGQGLQFLFEYFSETQRNKGNFPGRFSGRQFSNSRSEMNVSTLELGDSALYLCASSLYRGYEQYFGPGTRLTVT.

This chain connects TRBV14 to TRBJ2-3; 8 bases match TRBD2. V lost 4 bases to trimming and J lost 1 base; unmatched junction nucleotides: 7. Germline-derived CDR1 and CDR2 are SGHDN and FVKESK. The CDR3 spans 16 residues. The DNA for the CDR3 is TGTGCCAGCAGCCTCCGCACTAGCGGCCGCACAGATACGCAGTATTTT. It translates to CASSLRTSGRTDTQYF.

The V and J genes are TRBV28 and TRBJ2-7, with TRBD1 matching over 7 bases. This CDR3 is 14 amino acids long. Losses at the gene ends were 8 bases for V and 4 bases for J; bases not matched to a gene: 11. Germline lookup yields CDR1 MDHEN and CDR2 SYDVKM. CDR3 loop: CASCSRGLWYEQYF. The DNA of the CDR3 is TGTGCCAGCTGCTCAAGGGGGCTGTGGTACGAGCAGTACTTC.

CDR3 sequence: CASSQAGELFF. The DNA of the CDR3 is TGTGCCAGCAGCCAAGCCGGGGAGCTGTTTTTT. The gene calls are TRBV4-2 and TRBJ2-2; D is uncertain. Germline CDR1 and CDR2: LGHNA and YNFKEQ. The V end lost 1 base, the J end lost 6 bases, and 0 bases lay between the germline ends. This CDR3 comprises 11 residues.

The chain combines TRBV7-3 with TRBJ2-1; TRBD1 or TRBD2 may be the D gene (5 bases each). Germline V gives CDR1 SGHTA, CDR2 FQGTGA. Trimming took 5 bases from V and 3 from J, leaving 14 bases between them. This CDR3 comprises 15 residues. This CDR3 is CASSKEGIYYNEQFF. The CDR3 region has the DNA TGTGCCAGCAGCAAAGAGGGGATCTACTACAATGAGCAGTTCTTC.

This chain joins TRBV5-6 and TRBJ1-4; 8 bases match TRBD1. Trimming took 5 bases from V and 7 from J; bases not matched to a gene: 10. Germline V lookup: CDR1 SGHDT, CDR2 YYEEEE. This CDR3 has 15 residues. The CDR3 spells CASSDWTGRGEKLFF. CDR3 coding DNA: TGTGCCAGCAGTGATTGGACAGGGCGGGGTGAAAAACTGTTTTTT. Supplemented by reference TRBV5-6 and TRBJ1-4, the full variable domain reads DAGVTQSPTHLIKTRGQQVTLRCSPKSGHDTVSWYQQALGQGPQFIFQYYEEEERQRGNFPDRFSGHQFPNYSSELNVNALLLGDSALYLCASSDWTGRGEKLFFGSGTQLSVL.

CDR3 nucleotides: TGCAGCGTTAGGCCCTTCTCTGGAAACACCATATATTTT. Amino acid sequence: CSVRPFSGNTIYF. The chain recombines TRBV29-1 with TRBJ1-3; D gene unclear. This CDR3 contains 13 residues. Germline V gene data show CDR1 as SQVTM and CDR2 as ANQGSEA. Trimming took off 5 bases at V and 0 bases at J, with 8 bases between the two ends.

The rearrangement joins TRBV9 to TRBJ2-7; D gene ambiguous. This CDR3 is 15 amino acids long. V lost 4 bases, J lost 7 bases, and 21 bases lay in between. Looked up from germline, CDR1 is SGDLS and CDR2 is YYNGEE. The CDR3 nucleotides are TGTGCCAGCAGCCCCCGTTTAAAGGGTACGAGAGAGCAGTACTTC. Its translation is CASSPRLKGTREQYF.

Judged by abundance, this clone is medium-sized. The chain employs TRBV7-8 and TRBJ2-7; 11 positions agree with TRBD2. The CDR3 spans 19 residues. Germline loops: CDR1 SGHVS, CDR2 FQNEAQ. Trimming at V came to 0 bases and at J to 2 bases, leaving 12 bases not matched to a gene. DNA for the CDR3: TGTGCCAGCAGCTTAGCGTCGGTAGCGGGAGGGCTGAACCCCTACGAGCAGTACTTC. Translating gives CASSLASVAGGLNPYEQYF.

This sequence joins TRBV7-9 and TRBJ2-5; 8 bases are shared with TRBD1. The CDR3 totals 12 residues. Trimming at V came to 5 bases and at J to 7 bases, leaving 3 bases not matched to a gene. Germline V lookup: CDR1 SEHNR, CDR2 FQNEAQ (reference sequence). CDR3 sequence reads: CASSGQGGTQYF. CDR3 bases: TGTGCCAGCAGCGGACAGGGTGGGACCCAGTACTTC.

This clone has a single count. This sequence joins TRBV11-2 and TRBJ1-1, with D possibly being TRBD1 (5 bases). Trimming shortened V by 5 bases and J by 2 bases, and 9 bases separated the two germline ends. Germline CDR1 and CDR2: SGHAT and FQNNGV. The CDR3 is 13 amino acids. CDR3: CASSTGLNTEAFF. CDR3 bases: TGTGCCAGCAGCACGGGGCTAAACACTGAAGCTTTCTTT.

This chain links TRBV5-1 with TRBJ2-7; the D call may be TRBD1 or TRBD2 (5 bases each). V was shortened by 6 bases and J by 0 bases, with 13 bases between the two germline ends. Germline values: CDR1 SGHRS, CDR2 YFSETQ. This CDR3 has 14 amino acids. CDR3 in amino acids: CASTWDGYSYEQYF. The CDR3 DNA reads as TGCGCCAGCACCTGGGACGGGTACTCCTACGAGCAGTACTTC.

The rearrangement uses TRBV6-1 and TRBJ2-7, with D possibly TRBD2 on 6 matching bases. There are 14 residues in the CDR3. CDR1 is MNHNS and CDR2 is SASEGT in the germline V gene. V was trimmed by 6 bases and J by 2 bases, leaving 14 bases between them. CDR3 residues: CASSPWAGTYEQYF. As DNA, the CDR3 is TGTGCCAGCAGCCCCTGGGCGGGGACCTACGAGCAGTACTTC.